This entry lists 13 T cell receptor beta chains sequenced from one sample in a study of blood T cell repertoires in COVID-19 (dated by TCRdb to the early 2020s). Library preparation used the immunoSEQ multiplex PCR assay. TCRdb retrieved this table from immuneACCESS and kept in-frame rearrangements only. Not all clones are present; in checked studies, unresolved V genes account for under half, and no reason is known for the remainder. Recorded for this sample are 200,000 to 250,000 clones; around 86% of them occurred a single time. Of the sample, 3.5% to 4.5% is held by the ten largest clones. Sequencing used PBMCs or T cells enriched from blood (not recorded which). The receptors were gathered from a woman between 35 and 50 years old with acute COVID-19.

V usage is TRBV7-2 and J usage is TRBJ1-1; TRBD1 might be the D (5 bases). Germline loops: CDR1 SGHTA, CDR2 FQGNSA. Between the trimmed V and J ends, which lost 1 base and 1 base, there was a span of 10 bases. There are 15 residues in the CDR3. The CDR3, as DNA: TGTGCCAGCAGCTTAGACGGGACTGGGAACACTGAAGCTTTCTTT. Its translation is CASSLDGTGNTEAFF.

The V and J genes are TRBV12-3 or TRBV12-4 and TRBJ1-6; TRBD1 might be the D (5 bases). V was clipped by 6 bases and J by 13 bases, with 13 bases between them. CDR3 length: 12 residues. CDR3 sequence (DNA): TGTGCCAGCAGGGCGACAGCGTCGCCCCTCCACTTT. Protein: CASRATASPLHF.

In nucleotides, the CDR3 is TGTGCCAGCAGCTTATCTAGCGTGAACACCGGGGAGCTGTTTTTT. Its translation is CASSLSSVNTGELFF. V and J are TRBV7-9 and TRBJ2-2; D might be TRBD2 (6 bases). This CDR3 region has 15 residues. Trimming removed 2 bases at V and 1 base at J, with 8 bases between. The V gene's germline CDR1 is SEHNR and CDR2 FQNEAQ (reference sequence).

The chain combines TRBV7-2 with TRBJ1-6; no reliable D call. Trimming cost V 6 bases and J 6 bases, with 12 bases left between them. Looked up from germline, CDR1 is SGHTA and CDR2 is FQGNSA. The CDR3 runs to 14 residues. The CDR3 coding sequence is TGTGCCAGCAGGCTAGACGGATCTAATTCACCCCTCCACTTT. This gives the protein CASRLDGSNSPLHF.

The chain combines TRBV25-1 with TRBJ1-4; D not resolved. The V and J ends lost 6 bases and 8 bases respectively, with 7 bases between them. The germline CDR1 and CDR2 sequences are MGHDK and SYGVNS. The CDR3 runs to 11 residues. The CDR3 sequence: CASRDWEKLFF. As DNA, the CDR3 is TGTGCCAGCAGGGACTGGGAAAAACTGTTTTTT.

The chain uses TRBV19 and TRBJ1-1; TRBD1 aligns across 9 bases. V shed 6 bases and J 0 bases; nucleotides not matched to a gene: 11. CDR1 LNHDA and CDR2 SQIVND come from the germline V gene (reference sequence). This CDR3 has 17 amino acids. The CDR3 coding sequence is TGTGCCAGTAGGCCACTCCGGGACAGGGCTGTGAACACTGAAGCTTTCTTT. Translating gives CASRPLRDRAVNTEAFF.

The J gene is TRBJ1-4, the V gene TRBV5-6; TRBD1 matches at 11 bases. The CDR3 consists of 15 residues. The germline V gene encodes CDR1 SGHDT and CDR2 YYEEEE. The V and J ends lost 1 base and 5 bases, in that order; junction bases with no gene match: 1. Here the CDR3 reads CASSLRTGGNEKLFF. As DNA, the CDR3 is TGTGCCAGCAGCTTGAGGACAGGGGGCAATGAAAAACTGTTTTTT.

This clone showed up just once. The CDR3 loop reads CASRGDLVNTEAFF. Written as DNA, the CDR3 is TGTGCCAGTAGGGGCGATCTTGTGAACACTGAAGCTTTCTTT. The chain carries TRBV19 and TRBJ1-1, with unresolved D. The CDR3 has 14 residues. V lost 6 bases to trimming and J lost 0 bases, with 11 bases between them. CDR1 LNHDA and CDR2 SQIVND come from the germline V gene (reference sequence).

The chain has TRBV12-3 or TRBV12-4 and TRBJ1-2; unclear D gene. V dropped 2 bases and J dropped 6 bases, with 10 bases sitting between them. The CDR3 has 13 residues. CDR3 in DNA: TGTGCCAGCAGTTTAAACATCAAAAATGGCTACACCTTC. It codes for CASSLNIKNGYTF.

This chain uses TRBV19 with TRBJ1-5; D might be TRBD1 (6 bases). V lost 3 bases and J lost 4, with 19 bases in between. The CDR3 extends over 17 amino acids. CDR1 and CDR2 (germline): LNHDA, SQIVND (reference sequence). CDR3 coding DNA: TGTGCCAGTAGTATCAGAAGCAGGGGAGTTGGGAATCAGCCCCAGCATTTT. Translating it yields CASSIRSRGVGNQPQHF.

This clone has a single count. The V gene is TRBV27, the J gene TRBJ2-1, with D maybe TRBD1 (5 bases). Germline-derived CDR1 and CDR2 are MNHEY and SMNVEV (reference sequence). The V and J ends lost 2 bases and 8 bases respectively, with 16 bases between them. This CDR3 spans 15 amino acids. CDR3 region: CASSLTARVSDEQFF. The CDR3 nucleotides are TGTGCCAGCAGTTTAACAGCCAGGGTTTCGGATGAGCAGTTCTTC.

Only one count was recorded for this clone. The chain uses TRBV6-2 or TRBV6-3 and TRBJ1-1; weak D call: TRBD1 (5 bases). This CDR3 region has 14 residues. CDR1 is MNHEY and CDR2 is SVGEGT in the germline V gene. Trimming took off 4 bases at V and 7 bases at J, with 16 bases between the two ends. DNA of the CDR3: TGTGCCAGCAGTTTCTCCAGGGAAGTGGGTGAAGCTTTCTTT. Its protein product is CASSFSREVGEAFF.

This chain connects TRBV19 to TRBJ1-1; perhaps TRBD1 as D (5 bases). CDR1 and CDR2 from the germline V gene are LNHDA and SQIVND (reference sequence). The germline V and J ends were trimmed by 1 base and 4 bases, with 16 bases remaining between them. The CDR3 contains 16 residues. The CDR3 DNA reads TGTGCCAGTAGTATAGCTGGGGCGGGAGGAGGCACTGAAGCTTTCTTT. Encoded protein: CASSIAGAGGGTEAFF.